A single sample is the source of the 8 T cell receptor beta chains below, sequenced in a study of a mutant IDH1 vaccine in newly diagnosed glioma. Profiled with immunoSEQ multiplex PCR; TCRdb holds only in-frame clones, not every one. The sample consists of almost 85,000 clones, almost 85% of them appearing once. These TCRs' antigens remain unknown. Time point defined: week 23, last vaccination. Vaccine doses each comprised 300 ug of mutant IDH1 20-mer peptide, with topical imiquimod. The sequenced sample was PBMCs, obtained from a glioma patient whose treatment included an IDH1 peptide vaccine. The origin of the receptors is a man in his thirties or forties with glioma. Some clones in this sample may be carry-over from other donors' samples.

The chain couples TRBV25-1 to TRBJ1-5, with TRBD1 as a possible D gene (6 bases). Trimming removed 0 bases at V and 7 bases at J, with 16 bases between. CDR1 MGHDK and CDR2 SYGVNS come from the germline V gene. The CDR3 is 16 amino acids. The CDR3 coding sequence is TGTGCCAGCAGTGAATATTCGGTAGGGGGTCACCAGCCCCAGCATTTT. Its protein product is CASSEYSVGGHQPQHF.

This rearrangement joins TRBV19 to TRBJ1-1; no clear D. Germline-derived CDR1 and CDR2 are LNHDA and SQIVND (reference sequence). Trimming shortened V by 3 bases and J by 11 bases, and 13 bases separated the two germline ends. The CDR3 is made up of 12 amino acids. CDR3 amino acids: CASSIGPREAFF. DNA for the CDR3: TGTGCCAGTAGTATTGGCCCGCGAGAGGCTTTCTTT.

This sequence joins TRBV28 and TRBJ1-3; unclear D gene. Germline CDR1 reads MDHEN; CDR2 reads SYDVKM. CDR3 length: 15 amino acids. V dropped 0 bases and J dropped 0 bases, with 6 bases sitting between them. In DNA form, the CDR3 reads TGTGCCAGCAGTTTATGGCGGGTCTCTGGAAACACCATATATTTT. It specifies CASSLWRVSGNTIYF.

The V gene is TRBV18, the J gene TRBJ2-2, with D maybe TRBD1 (6 bases). Germline V gene lookup returns CDR1 KGHSH and CDR2 LQKENI. The CDR3 consists of 16 residues. Trimming took 3 bases from V and 3 from J, leaving 14 bases between them. The CDR3 reads CASSPRTDFDTGELFF. DNA for the CDR3: TGTGCCAGCTCACCGCGGACAGATTTTGACACCGGGGAGCTGTTTTTT.

The chain combines TRBV19 with TRBJ2-1; 13 bases map to TRBD2. Germline lookup yields CDR1 LNHDA and CDR2 SQIVND (reference sequence). The CDR3 has 14 amino acids. The V segment lost 3 bases and the J segment 9 bases; nucleotides outside the gene matches: 2. In DNA form, the CDR3 reads TGTGCCAGTAGTATCACTAGCGGGAGGGCTGAGCAGTTCTTC. This gives the protein CASSITSGRAEQFF.

The chain has TRBV2 and TRBJ2-7; no definite D call. Trimming pared 3 bases from V and 6 bases from J, leaving 9 bases between. CDR1 and CDR2 (germline): SNHLY, FYNNEI. This CDR3 spans 12 amino acids. DNA of the CDR3: TGTGCCAGCAGTGACACTCGCACCGAGCAGTACTTC. This translates into CASSDTRTEQYF.

About this clone: The sample has other DNA sequences that encode this CDR3 too. The genes are TRBV27 and TRBJ2-2, with TRBD1 matching 7 bases. Trimming cost V 3 bases and J 2 bases; bases outside gene matches: 6. Per the germline V gene, CDR1 is MNHEY and CDR2 is SMNVEV (reference sequence). This CDR3 has 16 amino acids. This chain's CDR3 is CASSFSGTANTGELFF. The CDR3 coding sequence is TGTGCCAGCAGTTTTTCCGGGACAGCCAACACCGGGGAGCTGTTTTTT.

V gene TRBV5-1 combines with J gene TRBJ2-2; 8 bases align to TRBD2. Germline CDR1 is SGHRS and CDR2 is YFSETQ. This CDR3 is 18 amino acids long. Trimming at V came to 5 bases and at J to 2 bases, leaving 14 bases not matched to a gene. The CDR3 loop reads CASRISGGDRLNTGELFF. The CDR3 region has the DNA TGCGCCAGCAGGATATCCGGGGGGGACCGACTCAACACCGGGGAGCTGTTTTTT.